One sample yielded the 26 T cell receptor beta chains listed below, sequenced in a study of response to subunit inactivated influenza vaccine. TCRdb analysed the RT-PCR reads with MiXCR anew, one entry per CDR3 protein. The table shows 500,000 to 550,000 distinct CDR3 sequences, with around 21% occurring only once. This same sample was also taken into another study, of T cells expressing NK-cell markers. Per that study: 5'RACE template switching with UMIs generated TCR beta cDNA.

The sequencing used CD4+ T cells sorted from PBMCs, collected about 13 days after vaccination. All receptors derive from a man aged 50-60 years who received an inactivated influenza vaccine.

This clonotype was counted a few times. This chain joins TRBV30 and TRBJ1-1; 8 bases fit TRBD1. The germline CDR1 and CDR2 sequences are GTSNPN and SVGIG (reference sequence). V gave up 3 bases and J gave up 5 bases; unmatched junction bases: 8. This CDR3 is 14 amino acids long. DNA of the CDR3: TGTGCCTGGAGACCAAGACAGGGGTGGACTGAAGCTTTCTTT. Translation: CAWRPRQGWTEAFF.

A single count supports this clonotype. V gene TRBV10-3 combines with J gene TRBJ2-1; TRBD2 matches at 9 bases. The CDR3 covers 17 residues. V lost 0 bases to trimming and J lost 7 bases; unmatched junction nucleotides: 10. The germline gives CDR1 ENHRY, CDR2 SYGVKD. CDR3 nucleotide sequence: TGTGCCATCAGTGAGTCGTCGCCTAGCGGGACTTTAAATGAGCAGTTCTTC. Protein product: CAISESSPSGTLNEQFF.

This rearrangement joins TRBV19 to TRBJ2-7; possible D gene TRBD1, 6 bases. The germline CDR1 and CDR2 sequences are LNHDA and SQIVND (reference sequence). Trimming removed 6 bases at V and 6 bases at J, with 18 bases between. The CDR3 length is 14 residues. The CDR3 DNA sequence: TGTGCCAGTAGATACACTCGGGACACCGGCGAGCAGTACTTC. Its protein product is CASRYTRDTGEQYF.

The chain joins TRBV12-3 or TRBV12-4 to TRBJ1-2; no definite D call. V lost 5 bases to trimming and J lost 4 bases, with 14 bases between them. The CDR3 covers 14 residues. The CDR3 here is CASSTQAVLYGYTF. The CDR3 coding sequence is TGTGCCAGCAGTACCCAAGCCGTGCTCTATGGCTACACCTTC.

This rearrangement joins TRBV7-2 to TRBJ1-2, with 12 bases fitting TRBD1. The J segment lost 0 bases and the V segment lost 7 bases, leaving 9 bases of the junction unmatched. The germline V gene encodes CDR1 SGHTA and CDR2 FQGNSA. The CDR3 runs to 17 residues. CDR3 nucleotides: TGTGCCAGCATCGACCGGGACAGGGGGCAATCTAACTATGGCTACACCTTC. Residues: CASIDRDRGQSNYGYTF. Filled out from reference TRBV7-2 and TRBJ1-2, the complete variable domain reads GAGVSQSPSNKVTEKGKDVELRCDPISGHTALYWYRQSLGQGLEFLIYFQGNSAPDKSGLPSDRFSAERTGGSVSTLTIQRTQQEDSAVYLCASIDRDRGQSNYGYTFGSGTRLTVV.

This chain uses TRBV6-4 with TRBJ2-3; 9 bases fit TRBD2. Germline V lookup: CDR1 MRHNA, CDR2 SNTAGT. Trimming took 6 bases from V and 0 from J; bases not matched to a gene: 19. The CDR3 totals 20 residues. CDR3 protein: CASSASSPGGRAGSTDTQYF. The CDR3 nucleotides are TGTGCCAGCAGCGCCTCCTCTCCGGGCGGGAGGGCCGGAAGCACAGATACGCAGTATTTT.

This clonotype was detected a few times. This sequence joins TRBV29-1 and TRBJ2-2; D is possibly TRBD2 (6 bases). Looked up from germline, CDR1 is SQVTM and CDR2 is ANQGSEA. The CDR3 is 14 amino acids. The V and J ends lost 6 bases and 1 base respectively, with 12 bases between them. The CDR3 here is CSVGGLQNTGELFF. DNA for the CDR3: TGCAGCGTGGGGGGACTGCAGAACACCGGGGAGCTGTTTTTT.

This clonotype was observed many times. The V and J genes are TRBV11-2 and TRBJ2-3, with 7 bases aligning to TRBD1. Per germline, CDR1 SGHAT and CDR2 FQNNGV. The CDR3 totals 14 residues. Losses at the gene ends were 5 bases for V and 6 bases for J; bases not matched to a gene: 8. The DNA of the CDR3 is TGTGCCAGCAGCCAGGGACAGAATTATGATACGCAGTATTTT. It translates to CASSQGQNYDTQYF.

The chain uses TRBV18 and TRBJ2-3; D perhaps matches TRBD2 (5 bases). Germline CDR1 reads KGHSH; CDR2 reads LQKENI. The V end was cut by 6 bases, the J end by 1 base, with 17 bases between. The CDR3 sequence is 16 residues long. The CDR3 DNA reads as TGTGCCAGCTCCCTTGGATCCGGGGTTGGCACAGATACGCAGTATTTT. Its translation is CASSLGSGVGTDTQYF.

The table lists this clonotype with a few counts. The chain is built from TRBV20-1 and TRBJ2-2; possibly TRBD1 for D (5 bases). This CDR3 comprises 15 residues. The germline V and J ends were trimmed by 4 bases and 2 bases, with 14 bases remaining between them. From germline, CDR1 is DFQATT and CDR2 SNEGSKA (reference sequence). The CDR3 spells CSAKVFRGNTGELFF. The CDR3 bases are TGCAGTGCTAAAGTGTTTAGGGGAAACACCGGGGAGCTGTTTTTT.

This clonotype turned up a few times. J is TRBJ2-5 and V is TRBV5-1; D not certain. The CDR3 consists of 9 residues. V was shortened by 5 bases and J by 4 bases, with 0 bases between the two germline ends. In germline, CDR1 is SGHRS, CDR2 YFSETQ. CDR3 bases: TGCGCCAGCAGAGAGACCCAGTACTTC. Amino acid sequence: CASRETQYF.

The chain couples TRBV5-1 to TRBJ1-5, with D unresolved. From germline, CDR1 is SGHRS and CDR2 YFSETQ. The CDR3 length is 15 residues. V was clipped by 3 bases and J by 4 bases, with 14 bases between them. Here the CDR3 reads CASSSDGQLNQPQHF. In DNA form, the CDR3 reads TGCGCCAGCAGCTCGGATGGGCAGCTAAATCAGCCCCAGCATTTT.

The chain couples TRBV20-1 to TRBJ2-7; 8 positions match TRBD2. V lost 3 bases and J lost 2; bases outside the gene matches: 3. Germline CDR1 and CDR2: DFQATT and SNEGSKA (reference sequence). The CDR3 is 13 amino acids. The chain's CDR3 is CSASGGATYEQYF. DNA of the CDR3: TGCAGTGCTAGCGGGGGGGCGACCTACGAGCAGTACTTC.

This chain uses TRBV3-1 with TRBJ2-5, with D possibly being TRBD1 (6 bases). CDR3 size: 13 residues. CDR1 and CDR2 from the germline V gene are LGHDT and YNNKEL (reference sequence). Trimming took off 8 bases at V and 13 bases at J, with 23 bases between the two ends. CDR3 region: CASDLPGTSFRYF. CDR3 DNA: TGTGCCAGCGATCTGCCAGGGACATCCTTCCGGTACTTC.

Only a few counts were recorded for this clonotype. The V gene is TRBV5-1, the J gene TRBJ2-3; 7 bases match TRBD2. V lost 3 bases and J lost 6; bases outside the gene matches: 7. This CDR3 spans 14 amino acids. Germline V gives CDR1 SGHRS, CDR2 YFSETQ. The CDR3 sequence: CASSSGLEGDTQYF. CDR3 DNA sequence: TGCGCCAGCAGCTCTGGACTAGAAGGTGATACGCAGTATTTT.

The table lists this clonotype with a few counts. V and J are TRBV25-1 and TRBJ1-2; D not resolved. Deletions cut 0 bases from V and 8 bases from J, with 13 bases between. This CDR3 region has 14 residues. CDR1 and CDR2 from the germline V gene are MGHDK and SYGVNS. Written as DNA, the CDR3 is TGTGCCAGCAGTGAATATGGGAGGGTAGGGGGCTACACCTTC. This codes for CASSEYGRVGGYTF.

This chain links TRBV5-1 with TRBJ2-7; 11 bases are shared with TRBD2. J was trimmed by 2 bases and V by 4 bases; bases with no gene match: 11. Germline assignment: CDR1 SGHRS and CDR2 YFSETQ. The CDR3 is 17 residues long. CDR3 bases: TGCGCCAGCAGCCTAGATAGTACTAGCGGGGGAACCTACGAGCAGTACTTC. Protein: CASSLDSTSGGTYEQYF.

Only a few counts were recorded for this clonotype. The chain links TRBV5-1 to TRBJ2-2, with D possibly matching TRBD2 (6 bases). Deletions cut 2 bases from V and 4 bases from J, with 15 bases between. The CDR3 contains 16 residues. In germline, CDR1 is SGHRS, CDR2 YFSETQ. In DNA, the CDR3 is TGCGCCAGCAGCTTTGATCCCGGCGGGGCCACCGGGGAGCTGTTTTTT. Amino acids: CASSFDPGGATGELFF. Combining the CDR3 with reference TRBV5-1 and TRBJ2-2 gives the whole variable domain KAGVTQTPRYLIKTRGQQVTLSCSPISGHRSVSWYQQTPGQGLQFLFEYFSETQRNKGNFPGRFSGRQFSNSRSEMNVSTLELGDSALYLCASSFDPGGATGELFFGEGSRLTVL.

This clonotype was found a few times. The chain carries TRBV11-2 and TRBJ2-3; 8 bases line up with TRBD2. The CDR3 extends over 16 amino acids. V was pared by 7 bases and J by 3 bases, with 12 bases of the junction left unmatched. Germline CDR1 is SGHAT and CDR2 is FQNNGV. The CDR3 nucleotides read TGTGCCAGCAACATAGGACTAGCTTCTGGTACAGATACGCAGTATTTT. This gives the protein CASNIGLASGTDTQYF.

The rearrangement joins TRBV6-1 to TRBJ2-3; 8 nucleotides line up with TRBD2. The trim removed 7 bases at V and 2 bases at J, leaving 2 bases unmatched. The CDR3 covers 13 residues. The germline CDR1 and CDR2 sequences are MNHNS and SASEGT. The CDR3 DNA reads TGTGCCAGCACGGGGGGGTCCACAGATACGCAGTATTTT. This encodes CASTGGSTDTQYF.

This clonotype has a single count. The V and J genes are TRBV7-9 and TRBJ2-4; D might be TRBD2 (6 bases). Between the trimmed V and J ends, which lost 5 bases and 8 bases, there was a span of 19 bases. The CDR3 is 15 amino acids. The V gene's germline CDR1 is SEHNR and CDR2 FQNEAQ (reference sequence). Here the CDR3 reads CASSKVPGTPDIQYF. The CDR3 DNA is TGTGCCAGCAGCAAAGTACCGGGGACTCCTGACATTCAGTACTTC.

This clonotype showed up just a few times. This chain uses TRBV6-2 or TRBV6-3 with TRBJ2-3; 8 nucleotides match TRBD2. After removal of 2 bases from V and 2 bases from J, the junction contained 3 bases not matched to a gene. CDR1 and CDR2 from the germline V gene are MNHEY and SVGEGT. This CDR3 spans 15 amino acids. The CDR3 coding sequence is TGTGCCAGCAGTTACACTAGCGGCTACACAGATACGCAGTATTTT. As protein: CASSYTSGYTDTQYF.

V and J are TRBV12-3 or TRBV12-4 and TRBJ1-1, with 7 bases that match TRBD1. The CDR3 extends over 17 amino acids. With 2 bases clipped from V and 0 bases from J, the junction kept 9 bases outside the gene matches. DNA of the CDR3: TGTGCCAGCAGTTTAATTCTGACAGGGAGAATGAACACTGAAGCTTTCTTT. This codes for CASSLILTGRMNTEAFF.

V is TRBV2 and J is TRBJ2-1; 12 bases align to TRBD2. V was pared by 7 bases and J by 6 bases, with 4 bases of the junction left unmatched. Germline V gene lookup returns CDR1 SNHLY and CDR2 FYNNEI. CDR3 length: 14 residues. CDR3 region: CASIGLAGSNEQFF. The CDR3, as DNA: TGTGCCAGCATCGGACTAGCGGGGAGCAATGAGCAGTTCTTC.

CDR3 bases: TGTGCCAGCAAAATCATCGGGGTCAATCAGCCCCAGCATTTT. This translates into CASKIIGVNQPQHF. This chain links TRBV12-3 or TRBV12-4 with TRBJ1-5, with no clear D. The CDR3 sequence is 14 residues long. V was trimmed by 7 bases and J by 3 bases, leaving 13 bases between them.

The table lists this clonotype with a count of one. This chain links TRBV29-1 with TRBJ1-1, with D possibly TRBD1 on 6 matching bases. Trimming removed 5 bases at V and 0 bases at J, with 13 bases between. This CDR3 has 14 residues. Germline assignment: CDR1 SQVTM and CDR2 ANQGSEA. The CDR3 loop is CSVQQGMVNTEAFF. As DNA, the CDR3 is TGCAGCGTTCAACAGGGAATGGTGAACACTGAAGCTTTCTTT.